This TCR beta chain was sequenced in a study of cytomegalovirus exposure and HLA in healthy donors. Notes on the study in general: There were some public TCRs occurring in many donors, but most TCR sequences were rare.

PCR amplification relied on 60 Vbeta primers (plus 13 Jbeta primers). This table comes from immunoSEQ multiplex PCR, and its TCRdb copy is limited to in-frame clones, with some not included. The data contain 100,000 to 150,000 clones, about 70% of them singletons. V lost 1 base and J 10 bases, leaving 11 bases between the germline ends. CDR3 length: 13 residues. The V gene's germline CDR1 is LGHNA and CDR2 YSLEER. This clone has more than one count but fewer than ten. Its antigen is not identified. Material: PBMCs. The chain carries TRBV4-3 and TRBJ2-1; D may be TRBD1 (6 bases). The receptor was isolated from a woman between 40 and 50 years old in good health and CMV-seronegative. In DNA, the CDR3 is TGCGCCAGCAGCCAAGGGGTGGGGGCCGAGCAGTTCTTC. This gives the protein CASSQGVGAEQFF.